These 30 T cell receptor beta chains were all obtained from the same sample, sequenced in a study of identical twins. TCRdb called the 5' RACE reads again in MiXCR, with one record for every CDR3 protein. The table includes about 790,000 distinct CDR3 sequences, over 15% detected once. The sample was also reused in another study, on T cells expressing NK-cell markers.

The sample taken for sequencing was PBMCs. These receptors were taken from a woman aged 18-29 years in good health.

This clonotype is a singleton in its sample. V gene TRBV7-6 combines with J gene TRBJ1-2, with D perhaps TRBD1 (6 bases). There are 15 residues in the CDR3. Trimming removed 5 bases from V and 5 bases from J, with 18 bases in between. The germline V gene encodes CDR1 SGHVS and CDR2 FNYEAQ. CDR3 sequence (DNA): TGTGCCAGCAGCCCCTGGGGGCAGAGCGGATATGGCTACACCTTC. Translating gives CASSPWGQSGYGYTF.

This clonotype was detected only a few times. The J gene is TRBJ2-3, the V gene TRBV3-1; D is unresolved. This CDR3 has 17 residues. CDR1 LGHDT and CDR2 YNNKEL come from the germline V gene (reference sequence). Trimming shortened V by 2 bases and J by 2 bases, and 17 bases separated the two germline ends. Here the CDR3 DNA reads TGTGCCAGCAGCCAATGGTTTCGCGGCGCTAACACAGATACGCAGTATTTT. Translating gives CASSQWFRGANTDTQYF.

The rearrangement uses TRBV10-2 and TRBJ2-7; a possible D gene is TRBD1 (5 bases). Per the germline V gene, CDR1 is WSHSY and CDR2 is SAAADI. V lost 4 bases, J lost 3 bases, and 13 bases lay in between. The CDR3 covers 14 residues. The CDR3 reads CASSVQDANYEQYF. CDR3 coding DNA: TGCGCCAGCAGTGTACAGGACGCCAACTACGAGCAGTACTTC.

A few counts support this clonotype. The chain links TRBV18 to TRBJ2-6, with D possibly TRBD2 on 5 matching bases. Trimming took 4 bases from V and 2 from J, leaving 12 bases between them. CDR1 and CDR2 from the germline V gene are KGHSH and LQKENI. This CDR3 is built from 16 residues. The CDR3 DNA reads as TGTGCCAGCTCACTTCAATTCGGGGCTGGGGCCAACGTCCTGACTTTC. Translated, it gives CASSLQFGAGANVLTF.

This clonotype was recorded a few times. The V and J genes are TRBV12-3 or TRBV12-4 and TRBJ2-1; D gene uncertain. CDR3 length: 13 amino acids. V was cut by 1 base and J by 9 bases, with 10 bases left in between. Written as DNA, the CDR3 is TGTGCCAGCAGTTTAGATTTAGGCGCTGAGCAGTTCTTC. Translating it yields CASSLDLGAEQFF.

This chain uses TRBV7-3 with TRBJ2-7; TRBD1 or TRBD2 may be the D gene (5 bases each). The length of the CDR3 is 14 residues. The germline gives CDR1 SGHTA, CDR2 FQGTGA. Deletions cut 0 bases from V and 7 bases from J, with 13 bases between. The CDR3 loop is CASSLTPGHGEQYF. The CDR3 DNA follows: TGTGCCAGCAGCTTAACCCCGGGGCATGGGGAGCAGTACTTC.

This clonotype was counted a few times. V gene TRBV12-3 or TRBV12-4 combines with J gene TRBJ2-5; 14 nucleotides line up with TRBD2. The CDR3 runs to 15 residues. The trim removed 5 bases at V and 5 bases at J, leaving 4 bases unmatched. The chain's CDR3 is CASSPRLAGGETQYF. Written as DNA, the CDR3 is TGTGCCAGCAGTCCTAGACTAGCGGGAGGGGAGACCCAGTACTTC.

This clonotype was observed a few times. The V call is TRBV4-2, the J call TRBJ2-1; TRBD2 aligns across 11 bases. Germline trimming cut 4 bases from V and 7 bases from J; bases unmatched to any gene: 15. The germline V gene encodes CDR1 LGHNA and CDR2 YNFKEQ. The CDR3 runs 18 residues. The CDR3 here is CASSRLNRGTSGQNEQFF. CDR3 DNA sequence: TGTGCCAGCAGCCGTCTAAATAGAGGGACTAGCGGCCAAAATGAGCAGTTCTTC.

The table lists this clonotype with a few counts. This CDR3 is CASRGQGAGEETQYF. In DNA form, the CDR3 reads TGTGCCAGTAGGGGACAGGGGGCTGGAGAGGAGACCCAGTACTTC. The J gene is TRBJ2-5, the V gene TRBV19; 12 bases agree with TRBD1. Germline values: CDR1 LNHDA, CDR2 SQIVND (reference sequence). CDR3 length: 15 residues. J was trimmed by 5 bases and V by 6 bases; bases with no gene match: 7.

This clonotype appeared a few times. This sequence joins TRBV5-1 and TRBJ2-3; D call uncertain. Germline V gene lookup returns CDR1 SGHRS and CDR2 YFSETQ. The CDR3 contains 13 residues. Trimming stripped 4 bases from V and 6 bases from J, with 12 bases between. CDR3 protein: CASSRILGDTQYF. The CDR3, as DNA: TGCGCCAGCAGCCGGATCCTTGGGGATACGCAGTATTTT.

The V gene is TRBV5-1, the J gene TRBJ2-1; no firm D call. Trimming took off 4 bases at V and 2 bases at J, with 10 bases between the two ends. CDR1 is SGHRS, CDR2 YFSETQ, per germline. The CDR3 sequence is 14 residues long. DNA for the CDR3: TGCGCCAGCAGCCGCGGCGCCGCCTACAATGAGCAGTTCTTC. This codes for CASSRGAAYNEQFF.

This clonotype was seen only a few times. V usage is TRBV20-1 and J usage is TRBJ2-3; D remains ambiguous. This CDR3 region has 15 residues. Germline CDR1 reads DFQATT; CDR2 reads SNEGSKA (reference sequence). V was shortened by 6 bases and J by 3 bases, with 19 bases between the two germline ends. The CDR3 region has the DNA TGCAGTGCCAGTCGGGTCCGAAGTCTAACAGATACGCAGTATTTT. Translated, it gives CSASRVRSLTDTQYF.

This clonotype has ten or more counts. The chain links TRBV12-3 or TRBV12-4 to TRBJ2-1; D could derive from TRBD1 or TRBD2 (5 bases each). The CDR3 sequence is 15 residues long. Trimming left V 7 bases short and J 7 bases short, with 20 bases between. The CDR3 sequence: CASTPRDPPGNEQFF. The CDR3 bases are TGTGCCAGCACCCCACGGGACCCACCAGGGAATGAGCAGTTCTTC.

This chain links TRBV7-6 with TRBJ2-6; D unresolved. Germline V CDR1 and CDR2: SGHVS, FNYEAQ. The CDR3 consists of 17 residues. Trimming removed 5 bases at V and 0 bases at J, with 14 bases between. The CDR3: CASSPEVLVSGANVLTF. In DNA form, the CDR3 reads TGTGCCAGCAGCCCCGAGGTTTTGGTCTCTGGGGCCAACGTCCTGACTTTC.

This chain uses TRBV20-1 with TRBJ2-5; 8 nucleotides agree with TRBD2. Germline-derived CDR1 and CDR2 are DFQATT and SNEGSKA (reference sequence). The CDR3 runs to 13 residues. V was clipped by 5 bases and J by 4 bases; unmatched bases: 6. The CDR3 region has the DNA TGCAGTGCTCCCCTGGCGGGGGGAGAGACCCAGTACTTC. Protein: CSAPLAGGETQYF.

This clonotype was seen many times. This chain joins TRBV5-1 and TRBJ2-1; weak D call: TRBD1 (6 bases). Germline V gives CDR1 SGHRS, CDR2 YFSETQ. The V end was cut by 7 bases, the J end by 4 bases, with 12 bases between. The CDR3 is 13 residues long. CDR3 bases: TGCGCCAGCTTCGGGACATCTTACAATGAGCAGTTCTTC. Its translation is CASFGTSYNEQFF.

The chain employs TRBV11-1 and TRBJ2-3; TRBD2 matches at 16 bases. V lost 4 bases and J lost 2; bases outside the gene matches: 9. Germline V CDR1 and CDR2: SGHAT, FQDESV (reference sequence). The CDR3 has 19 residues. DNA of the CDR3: TGTGCCAGCAGCTCCGGGACTAGCGGGAGGGCCGACGCCACAGATACGCAGTATTTT. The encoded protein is CASSSGTSGRADATDTQYF. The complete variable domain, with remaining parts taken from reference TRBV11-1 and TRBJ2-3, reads EAEVAQSPRYKITEKSQAVAFWCDPISGHATLYWYRQILGQGPELLVQFQDESVVDDSQLPKDRFSAERLKGVDSTLKIQPAELGDSAMYLCASSSGTSGRADATDTQYFGPGTRLTVL.

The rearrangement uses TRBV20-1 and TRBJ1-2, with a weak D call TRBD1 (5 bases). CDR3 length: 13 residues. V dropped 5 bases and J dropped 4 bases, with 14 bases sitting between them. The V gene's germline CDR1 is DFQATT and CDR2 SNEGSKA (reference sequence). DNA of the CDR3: TGCAGTGCTGTCCGGGACGGAATCTATGGCTACACCTTC. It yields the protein CSAVRDGIYGYTF.

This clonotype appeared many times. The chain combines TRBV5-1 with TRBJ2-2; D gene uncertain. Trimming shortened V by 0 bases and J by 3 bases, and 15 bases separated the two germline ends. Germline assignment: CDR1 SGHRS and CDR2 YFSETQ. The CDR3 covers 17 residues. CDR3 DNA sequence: TGCGCCAGCAGCTTGGCCCCACTTCCTCGGGACACCGGGGAGCTGTTTTTT. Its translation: CASSLAPLPRDTGELFF.

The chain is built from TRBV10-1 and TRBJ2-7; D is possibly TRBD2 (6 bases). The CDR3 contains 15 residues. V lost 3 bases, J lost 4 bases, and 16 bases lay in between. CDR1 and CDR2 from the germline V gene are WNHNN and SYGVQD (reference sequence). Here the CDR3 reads CASSDGGTDGYEQYF. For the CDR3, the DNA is TGCGCCAGCAGTGATGGGGGGACGGATGGGTACGAGCAGTACTTC.

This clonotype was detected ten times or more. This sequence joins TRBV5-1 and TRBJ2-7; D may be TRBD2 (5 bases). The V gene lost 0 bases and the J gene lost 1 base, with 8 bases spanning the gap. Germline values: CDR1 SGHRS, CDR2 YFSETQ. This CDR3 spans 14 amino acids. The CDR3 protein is CASSLGRSSYEQYF. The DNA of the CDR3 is TGCGCCAGCAGCTTGGGGAGGTCATCCTACGAGCAGTACTTC. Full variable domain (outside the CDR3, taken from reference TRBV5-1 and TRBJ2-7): KAGVTQTPRYLIKTRGQQVTLSCSPISGHRSVSWYQQTPGQGLQFLFEYFSETQRNKGNFPGRFSGRQFSNSRSEMNVSTLELGDSALYLCASSLGRSSYEQYFGPGTRLTVT.

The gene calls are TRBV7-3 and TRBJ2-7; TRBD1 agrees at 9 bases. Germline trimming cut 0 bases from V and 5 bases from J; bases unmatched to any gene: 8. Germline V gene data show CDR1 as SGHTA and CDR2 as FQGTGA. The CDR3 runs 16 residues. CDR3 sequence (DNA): TGTGCCAGCAGCTTAACCCCGGACAGGGGTTGGAACGAGCAGTACTTC. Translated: CASSLTPDRGWNEQYF.

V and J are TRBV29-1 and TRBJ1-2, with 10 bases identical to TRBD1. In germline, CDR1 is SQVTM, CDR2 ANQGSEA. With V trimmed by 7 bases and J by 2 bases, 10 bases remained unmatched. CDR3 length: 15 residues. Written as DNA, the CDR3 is TGCAGCGCGTCCGGGACAGGGGCCATCAACTATGGCTACACCTTC. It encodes CSASGTGAINYGYTF.

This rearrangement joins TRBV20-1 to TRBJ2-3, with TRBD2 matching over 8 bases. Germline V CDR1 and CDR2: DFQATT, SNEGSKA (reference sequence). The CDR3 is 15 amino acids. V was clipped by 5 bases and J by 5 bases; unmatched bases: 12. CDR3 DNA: TGCAGTGCTCCGGGGGGGATCCGGCGGGGAGATACGCAGTATTTT. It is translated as CSAPGGIRRGDTQYF.

The CDR3 region is CSARETSGGLNEQFF. DNA of the CDR3: TGCAGTGCTAGAGAGACTAGCGGGGGTCTCAATGAGCAGTTCTTC. This rearrangement joins TRBV20-1 to TRBJ2-1; 12 bases match TRBD2. Germline CDR1 reads DFQATT; CDR2 reads SNEGSKA (reference sequence). The CDR3 has 15 amino acids. With 0 bases clipped from V and 6 bases from J, the junction kept 3 bases outside the gene matches.

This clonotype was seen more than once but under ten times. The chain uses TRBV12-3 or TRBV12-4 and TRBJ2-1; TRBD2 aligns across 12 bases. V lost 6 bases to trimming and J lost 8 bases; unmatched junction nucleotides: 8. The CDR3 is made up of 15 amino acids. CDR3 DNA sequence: TGTGCCAGCAGGAGTCCTAGCGGGGGGGCCTATGAGCAGTTCTTC. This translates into CASRSPSGGAYEQFF.

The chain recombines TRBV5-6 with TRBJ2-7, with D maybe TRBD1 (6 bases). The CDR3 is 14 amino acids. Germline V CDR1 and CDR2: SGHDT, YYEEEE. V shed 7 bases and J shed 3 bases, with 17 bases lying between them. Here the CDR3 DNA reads TGTGCCAGCTCTGGGGGCCGGTTTATCTACGAGCAGTACTTC. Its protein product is CASSGGRFIYEQYF. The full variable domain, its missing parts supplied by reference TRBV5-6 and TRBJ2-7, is DAGVTQSPTHLIKTRGQQVTLRCSPKSGHDTVSWYQQALGQGPQFIFQYYEEEERQRGNFPDRFSGHQFPNYSSELNVNALLLGDSALYLCASSGGRFIYEQYFGPGTRLTVT.

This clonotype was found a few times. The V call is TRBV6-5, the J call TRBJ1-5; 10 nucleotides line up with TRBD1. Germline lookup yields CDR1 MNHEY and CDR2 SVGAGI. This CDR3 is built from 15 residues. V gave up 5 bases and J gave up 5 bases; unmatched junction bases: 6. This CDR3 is CASSHGQGEDQPQHF. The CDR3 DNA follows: TGTGCCAGCAGTCACGGACAGGGGGAGGATCAGCCCCAGCATTTT.

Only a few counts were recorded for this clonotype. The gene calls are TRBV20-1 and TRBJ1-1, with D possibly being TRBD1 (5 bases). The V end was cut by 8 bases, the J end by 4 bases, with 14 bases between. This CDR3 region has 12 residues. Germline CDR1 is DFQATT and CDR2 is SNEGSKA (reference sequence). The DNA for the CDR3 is TGCAGTCTACCCCAGGGTGGCACTGAAGCTTTCTTT. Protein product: CSLPQGGTEAFF.

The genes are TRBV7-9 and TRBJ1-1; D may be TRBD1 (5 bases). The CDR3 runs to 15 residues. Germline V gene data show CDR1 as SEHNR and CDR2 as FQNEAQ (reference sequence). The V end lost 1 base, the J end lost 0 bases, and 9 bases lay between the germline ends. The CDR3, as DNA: TGTGCCAGCAGCTTAGAAGGGGCCCTGAACACTGAAGCTTTCTTT. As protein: CASSLEGALNTEAFF.